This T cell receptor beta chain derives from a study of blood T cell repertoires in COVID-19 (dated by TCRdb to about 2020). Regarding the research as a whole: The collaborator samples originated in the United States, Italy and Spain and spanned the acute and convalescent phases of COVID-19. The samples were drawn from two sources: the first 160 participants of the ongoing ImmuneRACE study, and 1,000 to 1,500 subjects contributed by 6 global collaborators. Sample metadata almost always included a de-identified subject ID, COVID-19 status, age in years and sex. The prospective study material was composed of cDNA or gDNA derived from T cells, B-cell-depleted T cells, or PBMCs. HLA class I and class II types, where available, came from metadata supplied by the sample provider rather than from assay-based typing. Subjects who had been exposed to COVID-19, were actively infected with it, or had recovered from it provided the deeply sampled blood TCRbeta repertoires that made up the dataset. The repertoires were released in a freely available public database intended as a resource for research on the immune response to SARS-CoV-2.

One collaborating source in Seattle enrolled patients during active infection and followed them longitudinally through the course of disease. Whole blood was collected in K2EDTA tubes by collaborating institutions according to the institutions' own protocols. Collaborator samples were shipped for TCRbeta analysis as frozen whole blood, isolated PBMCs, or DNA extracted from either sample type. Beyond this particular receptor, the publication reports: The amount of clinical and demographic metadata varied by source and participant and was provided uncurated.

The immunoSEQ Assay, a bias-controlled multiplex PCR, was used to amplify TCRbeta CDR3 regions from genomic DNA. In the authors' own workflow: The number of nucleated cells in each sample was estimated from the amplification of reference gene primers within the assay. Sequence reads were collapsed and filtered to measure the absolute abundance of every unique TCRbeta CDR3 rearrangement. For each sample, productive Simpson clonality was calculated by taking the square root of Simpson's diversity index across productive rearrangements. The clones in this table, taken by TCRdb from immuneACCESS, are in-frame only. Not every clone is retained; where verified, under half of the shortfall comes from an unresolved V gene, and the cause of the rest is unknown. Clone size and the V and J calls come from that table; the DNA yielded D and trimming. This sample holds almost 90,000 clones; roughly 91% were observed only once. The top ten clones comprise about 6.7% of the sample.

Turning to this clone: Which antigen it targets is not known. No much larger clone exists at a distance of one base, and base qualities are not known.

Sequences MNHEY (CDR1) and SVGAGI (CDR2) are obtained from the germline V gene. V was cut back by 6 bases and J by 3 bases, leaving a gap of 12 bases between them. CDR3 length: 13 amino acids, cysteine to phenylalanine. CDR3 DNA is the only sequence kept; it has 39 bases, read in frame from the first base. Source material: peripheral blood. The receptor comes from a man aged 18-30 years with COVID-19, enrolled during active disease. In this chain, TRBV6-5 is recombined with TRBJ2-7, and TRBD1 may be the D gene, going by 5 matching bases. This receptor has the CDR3 CASRTVGGYEQYF. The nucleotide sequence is TGTGCCAGCAGGACAGTTGGCGGCTACGAGCAGTACTTC.